This section outlines one T cell receptor beta chain sequence together with its context. The data derive from a study of blood T cell repertoires in COVID-19. Background on the study: Some COVID-19 samples were acute and others convalescent; all came from the United States, Italy and Spain. The analysed material was cDNA or gDNA that came from T cells, B-cell-depleted T cells, or PBMCs.

As processed by the authors: Amplification with reference gene primers provided the estimates of nucleated cell counts. TCRdb keeps only in-frame clones here, not all; method: immunoSEQ multiplex PCR. That table gives V, J and clone size, and the DNA gave D and trimming. The profile shows 50,000 to 70,000 clones, 70% to 80% of them singletons. The V end was cut by 2 bases, the J end by 6 bases, with 10 bases between. CDR1 is GTSNPN, CDR2 SVGIG, per germline (reference sequence). The CDR3 is 12 residues long. This chain uses TRBV30 with TRBJ1-2, with TRBD1 as a possible D gene (6 bases). Specimen: peripheral blood. The TCR comes from a man aged 60 to 75 with acute or convalescent COVID-19. CDR3: CAWSPGGHGYTF. CDR3 bases: TGTGCCTGGAGTCCGGGGGGCCATGGCTACACCTTC.